This TCR beta chain comes out of a study of blood T cell repertoires in COVID-19. Overall study: The origin of the acute and convalescent COVID-19 samples was the United States, Italy and Spain.

Profiling relied on immunoSEQ multiplex PCR, and the TCRdb table lists in-frame clones only, not all of them. Counted here are about 220,000 clones, 70% to 90% occurring once; the ten biggest clones make up approximately 2.6%. Germline values: CDR1 SGHAT, CDR2 FQDESV (reference sequence). This CDR3 region has 12 residues. V gave up 3 bases and J gave up 4 bases, with 4 bases separating them. Sequenced material: peripheral blood. The genes are TRBV11-1 and TRBJ2-1; no clear D gene. The TCR comes from a man aged 45 to 65 who had recovered from COVID-19. CDR3 sequence (DNA): TGTGCCAGCAGCTTCCCATACAATGAGCAGTTCTTC. Translated: CASSFPYNEQFF. Full variable domain (remainder filled in from reference TRBV11-1 and TRBJ2-1): EAEVAQSPRYKITEKSQAVAFWCDPISGHATLYWYRQILGQGPELLVQFQDESVVDDSQLPKDRFSAERLKGVDSTLKIQPAELGDSAMYLCASSFPYNEQFFGPGTRLTVL.